This T cell receptor beta chain comes out of a study of OX40 agonist ivuxolimab in advanced cancers. Study in general: Three patients had partial responses: one hepatocellular carcinoma, two cutaneous melanoma. The study, taken as a whole, reports: Expanded peripheral T-cell antigen specificity went undetermined. The study observed clonal expansion of CD4+ and CD8+ blood T cells by week 6 at 0.1 to 3.0 mg/kg. Averaging showed that CD8+ T cells had more expanded clones than CD4+ did.

There are 11 residues in the CDR3. Germline assignment: CDR1 DFQATT and CDR2 SNEGSKA (reference sequence). With 3 bases removed from V and 5 bases from J, the gap between germline ends came to 7 bases. As to this clone: Its antigen is unknown.

Here immunoSEQ multiplex PCR was the method, and the copy in TCRdb shows in-frame clones only, minus some. This sample has 48,000 or so clones, with 80% to 85% found just once. This chain links TRBV20-1 with TRBJ2-5; D unclear. The sample here was CD4+ or CD8+ T cells sorted from blood, taken in a trial of the OX40 agonist ivuxolimab. The receptor was derived from an adult with an advanced solid tumor such as melanoma, head and neck, liver or kidney cancer. CDR3 DNA: TGCAGTGCTAGCGAGGAGGAGACCCAGTACTTC. Protein sequence: CSASEEETQYF.